The rows below give T cell receptor beta chains drawn from one sample of a study of cytomegalovirus exposure and HLA in healthy donors. Repertoires were generated with immunoSEQ multiplex PCR, while TCRdb's copy carries only in-frame clones and drops some. Of over 150,000 clones in the sample, around 80% were seen once. The sequenced sample consisted of PBMCs. These TCRs come from a woman in her forties in good health and CMV-seronegative. Both conserved end residues are part of each CDR3. Fields, in order: D gene, clone size, V gene, J gene, CDR3 protein, CDR3 DNA. D genes are given only for firm matches. The size field is filled for only some rows; it gives once, few, many or a size class.

D gene: TRBD1; clone size: -; V gene: TRBV28; J gene: TRBJ1-6; CDR3 protein: CASSIGATGGANNSPLHF; CDR3 DNA: TGTGCCAGCAGCATAGGAGCTACAGGGGGCGCGAATAATTCACCCCTCCACTTT
D gene: TRBD2; clone size: -; V gene: TRBV28; J gene: TRBJ2-3; CDR3 protein: CATAWSGGPDTQYF; CDR3 DNA: TGTGCCACCGCTTGGAGCGGGGGGCCAGATACGCAGTATTTT
D gene: -; clone size: -; V gene: TRBV5-1; J gene: TRBJ2-3; CDR3 protein: CASQRRYASTDTQYF; CDR3 DNA: TGCGCCAGCCAGAGGCGGTATGCAAGCACAGATACGCAGTATTTT
D gene: -; clone size: -; V gene: TRBV30; J gene: TRBJ1-3; CDR3 protein: CAWGAQGTGGNTIYF; CDR3 DNA: TGTGCCTGGGGGGCTCAGGGGACGGGTGGAAACACCATATATTTT
D gene: TRBD2; clone size: -; V gene: TRBV5-1; J gene: TRBJ2-7; CDR3 protein: CASSLAGGDYEQYF; CDR3 DNA: TGCGCCAGCAGCTTGGCCGGGGGGGACTACGAGCAGTACTTC
D gene: TRBD2; clone size: once; V gene: TRBV18; J gene: TRBJ2-5; CDR3 protein: CASSPGRDYETQYF; CDR3 DNA: TGTGCCAGCTCACCGGGCCGGGACTATGAGACCCAGTACTTC
D gene: TRBD1; clone size: -; V gene: TRBV5-1; J gene: TRBJ1-1; CDR3 protein: CASSLTTGGFNTEAFF; CDR3 DNA: TGCGCCAGCAGCTTGACGACAGGGGGCTTTAACACTGAAGCTTTCTTT
D gene: -; clone size: -; V gene: TRBV14; J gene: TRBJ2-3; CDR3 protein: CASSQAGGTDTQYF; CDR3 DNA: TGTGCCAGCAGCCAAGCGGGGGGCACAGATACGCAGTATTTT
D gene: -; clone size: few; V gene: TRBV6-6; J gene: TRBJ1-2; CDR3 protein: CASMGGGYGYTF; CDR3 DNA: TGTGCCAGCATGGGAGGAGGCTATGGCTACACCTTC
D gene: -; clone size: -; V gene: TRBV30; J gene: TRBJ2-2; CDR3 protein: CAWGQDTGELFF; CDR3 DNA: TGTGCCTGGGGTCAGGACACCGGGGAGCTGTTTTTT
D gene: TRBD1; clone size: -; V gene: TRBV5-1; J gene: TRBJ1-1; CDR3 protein: CASSSDRGHTEAFF; CDR3 DNA: TGCGCCAGCAGCTCGGACAGGGGGCACACTGAAGCTTTCTTT
D gene: TRBD1; clone size: -; V gene: TRBV5-6; J gene: TRBJ1-5; CDR3 protein: CASSSGTGGRVHQPQHF; CDR3 DNA: TGTGCCAGCAGCTCCGGGACAGGGGGCAGAGTGCATCAGCCCCAGCATTTT
D gene: -; clone size: once; V gene: TRBV7-2; J gene: TRBJ2-7; CDR3 protein: CASNRPDRISYEQYF; CDR3 DNA: TGTGCCAGCAACAGGCCCGACAGGATATCCTACGAGCAGTACTTC
D gene: TRBD1; clone size: -; V gene: TRBV28; J gene: TRBJ1-4; CDR3 protein: CASSLDPGGNNEKLFF; CDR3 DNA: TGTGCCAGCAGTTTAGATCCAGGGGGCAATAATGAAAAACTGTTTTTT
D gene: TRBD2; clone size: -; V gene: TRBV25-1; J gene: TRBJ2-4; CDR3 protein: CASSAPGGVKNIQYF; CDR3 DNA: TGTGCCAGCAGTGCCCCGGGGGGAGTCAAAAACATTCAGTACTTC
D gene: -; clone size: -; V gene: TRBV6-5; J gene: TRBJ2-1; CDR3 protein: CASRTGYSYNEQFF; CDR3 DNA: TGTGCCAGCAGGACGGGGTACTCCTACAATGAGCAGTTCTTC
D gene: -; clone size: -; V gene: TRBV11-2; J gene: TRBJ1-6; CDR3 protein: CASSTPNSPLHF; CDR3 DNA: TGTGCCAGCAGCACACCTAATTCACCCCTCCACTTT
D gene: -; clone size: -; V gene: TRBV7-9; J gene: TRBJ1-1; CDR3 protein: CASSFPQGLYPPWFF; CDR3 DNA: TGTGCCAGCAGCTTCCCCCAGGGGTTATACCCCCCCTGGTTCTTT
D gene: -; clone size: -; V gene: TRBV6-1; J gene: TRBJ1-2; CDR3 protein: CASSEAGRLGYTF; CDR3 DNA: TGTGCCAGCAGTGAAGCGGGCAGGTTGGGCTACACCTTC
D gene: TRBD1; clone size: -; V gene: TRBV6-5; J gene: TRBJ1-2; CDR3 protein: CASSYSRQGSGYGYTF; CDR3 DNA: TGTGCCAGCAGTTACTCGAGACAGGGGTCGGGCTATGGCTACACCTTC
D gene: -; clone size: few; V gene: TRBV7-9; J gene: TRBJ2-3; CDR3 protein: CASSSTTGADTQYF; CDR3 DNA: TGTGCCAGCAGCTCCACAACCGGGGCAGATACGCAGTATTTT
D gene: TRBD2; clone size: -; V gene: TRBV2; J gene: TRBJ2-3; CDR3 protein: CASGTSGTSTDTQYF; CDR3 DNA: TGTGCCAGCGGGACTAGCGGAACTAGCACAGATACGCAGTATTTT
D gene: -; clone size: -; V gene: TRBV9; J gene: TRBJ1-6; CDR3 protein: CASSTASSYNSPLHF; CDR3 DNA: TGTGCCAGCAGCACCGCTAGCTCCTATAATTCACCCCTCCACTTT
D gene: -; clone size: -; V gene: TRBV7-9; J gene: TRBJ1-6; CDR3 protein: CASRKGLNNSPLHF; CDR3 DNA: TGTGCCAGCAGGAAGGGACTGAATAATTCACCCCTCCACTTT
D gene: TRBD1; clone size: -; V gene: TRBV6-5; J gene: TRBJ1-2; CDR3 protein: CASSYGTGNGYTF; CDR3 DNA: TGTGCCAGCAGTTACGGGACAGGGAATGGCTACACCTTC
D gene: -; clone size: -; V gene: TRBV5-4; J gene: TRBJ1-1; CDR3 protein: CASSYDPTAEAFF; CDR3 DNA: TGTGCCAGCAGCTACGACCCCACAGCTGAAGCTTTCTTT
D gene: -; clone size: once; V gene: TRBV29-1; J gene: TRBJ2-3; CDR3 protein: CSVPPRELITDTQYF; CDR3 DNA: TGCAGCGTTCCCCCCCGGGAACTTATCACAGATACGCAGTATTTT
D gene: -; clone size: -; V gene: TRBV6-1; J gene: TRBJ2-2; CDR3 protein: CASSTGRRAGELFF; CDR3 DNA: TGTGCCAGCAGTACAGGGCGAAGAGCCGGGGAGCTGTTTTTT
D gene: -; clone size: -; V gene: TRBV19; J gene: TRBJ2-3; CDR3 protein: CASGTDTQYF; CDR3 DNA: TGTGCTTCGGGTACGGATACGCAGTATTTT
D gene: TRBD2; clone size: -; V gene: TRBV5-1; J gene: TRBJ2-7; CDR3 protein: CASSLVLAGSYEQYF; CDR3 DNA: TGCGCCAGCAGCTTGGTTCTAGCGGGGAGCTACGAGCAGTACTTC
D gene: -; clone size: -; V gene: TRBV25-1; J gene: TRBJ1-5; CDR3 protein: CASSELAAGQPQHF; CDR3 DNA: TGTGCCAGCAGTGAATTGGCGGCTGGTCAGCCCCAGCATTTT
D gene: -; clone size: -; V gene: TRBV2; J gene: TRBJ1-2; CDR3 protein: CASSPGPNYGYTF; CDR3 DNA: TGTGCCAGCAGCCCTGGGCCTAACTATGGCTACACCTTC
D gene: TRBD1; clone size: -; V gene: TRBV5-1; J gene: TRBJ2-3; CDR3 protein: CASSMGQSTDTQYF; CDR3 DNA: TGCGCCAGCAGCATGGGACAGAGCACAGATACGCAGTATTTT
D gene: -; clone size: -; V gene: TRBV5-6; J gene: TRBJ2-5; CDR3 protein: CASSLGWDFLRETQYF; CDR3 DNA: TGTGCCAGCAGCTTGGGCTGGGACTTCCTCCGGGAGACCCAGTACTTC
D gene: -; clone size: -; V gene: TRBV6-6; J gene: TRBJ1-1; CDR3 protein: CASSFTGNTEAFF; CDR3 DNA: TGTGCCAGCAGTTTTACAGGGAACACTGAAGCTTTCTTT
D gene: -; clone size: -; V gene: TRBV5-6; J gene: TRBJ1-2; CDR3 protein: CASSGRGEGIYGYTF; CDR3 DNA: TGTGCCAGCAGCGGTAGAGGGGAGGGAATCTATGGCTACACCTTC
D gene: TRBD2; clone size: -; V gene: TRBV5-6; J gene: TRBJ2-1; CDR3 protein: CASSLARGSSYNEQFF; CDR3 DNA: TGTGCCAGCAGCTTGGCGCGGGGGTCATCCTACAATGAGCAGTTCTTC
D gene: TRBD1; clone size: -; V gene: TRBV6-5; J gene: TRBJ1-1; CDR3 protein: CASRTKAAGGTEAFF; CDR3 DNA: TGTGCCAGCAGAACAAAAGCGGCAGGGGGTACTGAAGCTTTCTTT
D gene: TRBD2; clone size: -; V gene: TRBV6-5; J gene: TRBJ2-3; CDR3 protein: CASSYGGGVTDTQYF; CDR3 DNA: TGTGCCAGCAGTTATGGTGGGGGGGTCACAGATACGCAGTATTTT
D gene: -; clone size: -; V gene: TRBV6-1; J gene: TRBJ1-4; CDR3 protein: CASRSTEKLFF; CDR3 DNA: TGTGCCAGCAGGAGTACTGAAAAACTGTTTTTT
D gene: -; clone size: once; V gene: TRBV19; J gene: TRBJ1-2; CDR3 protein: CASSSIEGAFGYTF; CDR3 DNA: TGTGCCAGTAGTAGTATCGAAGGGGCATTTGGCTACACCTTC
D gene: -; clone size: -; V gene: TRBV19; J gene: TRBJ1-2; CDR3 protein: CASRNRDYGYTF; CDR3 DNA: TGTGCCAGTAGGAACAGGGACTATGGCTACACCTTC
D gene: TRBD1; clone size: once; V gene: TRBV5-1; J gene: TRBJ2-1; CDR3 protein: CASSLDTGDEQFF; CDR3 DNA: TGCGCCAGCAGTTTAGATACAGGGGACGAGCAGTTCTTC
D gene: -; clone size: -; V gene: TRBV19; J gene: TRBJ2-7; CDR3 protein: CASGGGQPSAYEQYF; CDR3 DNA: TGTGCCAGTGGTGGAGGGCAGCCCTCTGCTTACGAGCAGTACTTC
D gene: -; clone size: -; V gene: TRBV12-5; J gene: TRBJ2-2; CDR3 protein: CASVLYSTGELFF; CDR3 DNA: TGTGCTAGTGTTCTCTATAGCACCGGGGAGCTGTTTTTT
D gene: TRBD1; clone size: -; V gene: TRBV28; J gene: TRBJ1-1; CDR3 protein: CATGQGVSNTEAFF; CDR3 DNA: TGTGCCACTGGACAGGGGGTCTCGAACACTGAAGCTTTCTTT
D gene: -; clone size: few; V gene: TRBV6-6; J gene: TRBJ2-1; CDR3 protein: CASTTQSINEQFF; CDR3 DNA: TGTGCCAGCACCACACAGAGTATCAATGAGCAGTTCTTC
D gene: TRBD2; clone size: -; V gene: TRBV4-1; J gene: TRBJ2-5; CDR3 protein: CASSQEASGGEETQYF; CDR3 DNA: TGCGCCAGCAGCCAAGAGGCTAGCGGGGGGGAAGAGACCCAGTACTTC
D gene: -; clone size: -; V gene: TRBV6-1; J gene: TRBJ2-3; CDR3 protein: CASRAGSTDTQYF; CDR3 DNA: TGTGCCAGCAGGGCAGGGAGCACAGATACGCAGTATTTT
D gene: TRBD2; clone size: -; V gene: TRBV29-1; J gene: TRBJ2-3; CDR3 protein: CSVGTSGSSTDTQYF; CDR3 DNA: TGCAGCGTCGGGACTAGCGGGAGTAGCACAGATACGCAGTATTTT